The 25 T cell receptor beta chains below come from one sample, sequenced in a study of cytomegalovirus exposure and HLA in healthy donors. The PCR employed 60 Vbeta primers together with 13 Jbeta primers. The method was immunoSEQ multiplex PCR; TCRdb's version includes in-frame clones alone and lacks a portion of them. The table has 100,000 or so clones, roughly 13% seen once. Specimen: PBMCs. The receptor set was obtained from a man aged 40-49 years in good health and CMV-seropositive.

This clone was detected only a few times. The rearrangement joins TRBV6-6 to TRBJ2-7; TRBD1 matches 10 bases. The trim removed 5 bases at V and 4 bases at J, leaving 8 bases unmatched. Germline V CDR1 and CDR2: MNHNY, SVGAGI (reference sequence). This CDR3 has 15 amino acids. This chain's CDR3 is CASSEPGQGFYEQYF. For the CDR3, the DNA is TGTGCCAGCAGTGAGCCGGGACAGGGGTTTTACGAGCAGTACTTC.

The chain combines TRBV11-2 with TRBJ2-2; 8 bases are a match to TRBD1. V lost 5 bases to trimming and J lost 4 bases; unmatched junction nucleotides: 9. The CDR3 extends over 16 amino acids. CDR1 is SGHAT and CDR2 is FQNNGV in the germline V gene. CDR3 region: CASSARTGFSTGELFF. The CDR3 DNA reads as TGTGCCAGCAGCGCAAGGACAGGGTTCTCCACCGGGGAGCTGTTTTTT. The full variable domain, completed using reference TRBV11-2 and TRBJ2-2, is EAGVAQSPRYKIIEKRQSVAFWCNPISGHATLYWYQQILGQGPKLLIQFQNNGVVDDSQLPKDRFSAERLKGVDSTLKIQPAKLEDSAVYLCASSARTGFSTGELFFGEGSRLTVL.

The J gene is TRBJ2-5, the V gene TRBV5-6, with TRBD2 matching over 7 bases. The CDR3 is 15 amino acids. Germline CDR1 and CDR2: SGHDT and YYEEEE. With 4 bases clipped from V and 5 bases from J, the junction kept 11 bases outside the gene matches. CDR3 sequence (DNA): TGTGCCAGCAGCCGGGGGAGGGCCGTTCAGGAGACCCAGTACTTC. Translating gives CASSRGRAVQETQYF. The full variable domain, in which reference TRBV5-6 and TRBJ2-5 provide the parts outside the CDR3, is DAGVTQSPTHLIKTRGQQVTLRCSPKSGHDTVSWYQQALGQGPQFIFQYYEEEERQRGNFPDRFSGHQFPNYSSELNVNALLLGDSALYLCASSRGRAVQETQYFGPGTRLLVL.

The rearrangement links TRBV6-5 to TRBJ2-7, with D perhaps matching TRBD2 (5 bases). Germline CDR1 and CDR2: MNHEY and SVGAGI. V lost 6 bases and J lost 0, with 15 bases in between. The length of the CDR3 is 15 residues. CDR3 coding DNA: TGTGCCAGCAGCCCCTCTCGCGGGTACTCCTACGAGCAGTACTTC. Its translation: CASSPSRGYSYEQYF.

This clone was seen a handful of times. The J gene is TRBJ2-4, the V gene TRBV7-9; the match to TRBD1 covers 7 bases. From germline, CDR1 is SEHNR and CDR2 FQNEAQ (reference sequence). J gave up 7 bases and V 5 bases, and 8 bases lay outside the gene matches. This CDR3 is built from 14 residues. The CDR3 DNA reads TGTGCCAGCAGCCCGGGGACAGCGAGGAACATTCAGTACTTC. This gives the protein CASSPGTARNIQYF.

This clone occurred a few times. This chain uses TRBV5-1 with TRBJ2-5, with a tentative D call TRBD1 (5 bases). From germline, CDR1 is SGHRS and CDR2 YFSETQ. This CDR3 comprises 14 residues. Trimming took 3 bases from V and 5 from J, leaving 14 bases between them. The CDR3 loop is CASSSGQNVETQYF. CDR3 in DNA: TGCGCCAGCAGCTCCGGACAAAATGTGGAGACCCAGTACTTC.

This clone was counted a few times. The chain recombines TRBV18 with TRBJ2-2; 8 nucleotides align to TRBD1. The CDR3 is 15 amino acids. The V and J ends lost 4 bases and 5 bases, in that order; junction bases with no gene match: 6. Looked up from germline, CDR1 is KGHSH and CDR2 is LQKENI. CDR3 DNA sequence: TGTGCCAGCTCACTTGGACAGGGCCGGACCGGGGAGCTGTTTTTT. This gives the protein CASSLGQGRTGELFF.

The V call is TRBV6-5, the J call TRBJ1-2; D might be TRBD1 (5 bases). CDR1 is MNHEY, CDR2 SVGAGI, per germline. This CDR3 contains 13 residues. V was trimmed by 6 bases and J by 7 bases, leaving 15 bases between them. The CDR3 reads CASSPTTGGGYTF. The CDR3 nucleotides are TGTGCCAGCAGCCCAACTACAGGTGGTGGCTACACCTTC.

The chain links TRBV7-8 to TRBJ2-1; 7 bases are shared with TRBD2. Germline trimming cut 3 bases from V and 8 bases from J; bases unmatched to any gene: 4. Germline V gene data show CDR1 as SGHVS and CDR2 as FQNEAQ. CDR3 length equals 13 residues. The CDR3 region is CASSFLAVDEQFF. DNA for the CDR3: TGTGCCAGCAGCTTCCTAGCGGTTGATGAGCAGTTCTTC.

V and J are TRBV6-4 and TRBJ2-3; 7 bases fit TRBD1. The ends lost 5 bases at V and 4 bases at J; junction bases unmatched: 3. CDR1 MRHNA and CDR2 SNTAGT come from the germline V gene. The CDR3 has 13 amino acids. CDR3 loop: CASSKDRADTQYF. Here the CDR3 DNA reads TGTGCCAGCAGTAAAGACAGGGCAGATACGCAGTATTTT.

This chain uses TRBV5-1 with TRBJ2-7; TRBD1 aligns across 8 bases. CDR3 length: 16 amino acids. Trimming at V came to 2 bases and at J to 2 bases, leaving 9 bases not matched to a gene. Germline V gives CDR1 SGHRS, CDR2 YFSETQ. The CDR3 DNA sequence: TGCGCCAGCAGCTTCATCGGGACAGGAGTCACCTACGAGCAGTACTTC. Translating gives CASSFIGTGVTYEQYF.

J is TRBJ2-5 and V is TRBV5-1, with D possibly being TRBD2 (6 bases). The germline V gene has CDR1 SGHRS and CDR2 YFSETQ. CDR3 size: 14 residues. Trimming removed 0 bases at V and 5 bases at J, with 11 bases between. The CDR3 region is CASSLAGLLETQYF. CDR3 coding DNA: TGCGCCAGCAGCTTGGCGGGACTCTTGGAGACCCAGTACTTC.

This clone was counted only a few times. The rearrangement joins TRBV4-3 to TRBJ1-4; D may be TRBD1 (6 bases). Germline CDR1 is LGHNA and CDR2 is YSLEER. Deletions cut 3 bases from V and 10 bases from J, with 21 bases between. This CDR3 region has 16 residues. CDR3 coding DNA: TGCGCCAGCAGCCAGGAACCGGGAAGGGGACAAAGAAAACTGTTTTTT. Its protein product is CASSQEPGRGQRKLFF.

Of note for this clone: This CDR3 fails to terminate in the conserved phenylalanine or tryptophan, so it likely reflects a read error. The chain recombines TRBV2 with TRBJ1-2; D ambiguous. Per the germline V gene, CDR1 is SNHLY and CDR2 is FYNNEI. V dropped 2 bases and J dropped 3 bases, with 7 bases sitting between them. This CDR3 has 13 residues. The CDR3 DNA is TGTGCCAGCAGTGAATTGCGGCACTATGGCTACACCCTC. Protein sequence: CASSELRHYGYTL.

This clone was detected a few times. This chain uses TRBV9 with TRBJ1-2, with a tentative D call TRBD1 (6 bases). This CDR3 has 19 residues. Trimming shortened V by 1 base and J by 1 base, and 23 bases separated the two germline ends. From germline, CDR1 is SGDLS and CDR2 YYNGEE. CDR3 sequence reads: CASSVSLGQGIADNYGYTF. The CDR3 DNA follows: TGTGCCAGCAGCGTAAGCCTGGGACAAGGAATTGCCGATAACTATGGCTACACCTTC.

This chain joins TRBV27 and TRBJ2-2; no firm D call. CDR3 length: 14 residues. CDR1 and CDR2 (germline): MNHEY, SMNVEV (reference sequence). Between the trimmed V and J ends, which lost 6 bases and 0 bases, there was a span of 8 bases. CDR3 DNA sequence: TGTGCCAGCAGGGGCCGCCCGAACACCGGGGAGCTGTTTTTT. Translation: CASRGRPNTGELFF.

This chain joins TRBV28 and TRBJ2-5, with 7 bases lining up with TRBD2. The CDR3 extends over 16 amino acids. Germline V CDR1 and CDR2: MDHEN, SYDVKM. The junction had 13 bases not matched to a gene; V was cut back by 6 bases and J by 3 bases. The CDR3 region has the DNA TGTGCCAGCAGAAGGTCAGCGGGATCGGGGGAAGAGACCCAGTACTTC. Its protein product is CASRRSAGSGEETQYF.

This clone was picked up a small number of times. The CDR3 DNA reads as TGTGCCAGCTCCCGGGGGACTAGCGGGAGCTCCTACAATGAGCAGTTCTTC. The encoded protein is CASSRGTSGSSYNEQFF. J is TRBJ2-1 and V is TRBV18; 14 positions match TRBD2. CDR1 is KGHSH and CDR2 is LQKENI in the germline V gene. Losses at the gene ends were 6 bases for V and 0 bases for J; bases not matched to a gene: 4. This CDR3 comprises 17 residues.

In its sample, this clone was seen a few times. The V and J genes are TRBV11-3 and TRBJ2-7, with a weak D call TRBD2 (5 bases). Per germline, CDR1 SGHNT and CDR2 YENEEA. This CDR3 has 13 residues. Between the trimmed V and J ends, which lost 5 bases and 4 bases, there was a span of 12 bases. DNA for the CDR3: TGTGCCAGCAGCCGGGGTGGGGAATACGAGCAGTACTTC. Protein sequence: CASSRGGEYEQYF. Full variable domain (remainder filled in from reference TRBV11-3 and TRBJ2-7): EAGVVQSPRYKIIEKKQPVAFWCNPISGHNTLYWYLQNLGQGPELLIRYENEEAVDDSQLPKDRFSAERLKGVDSTLKIQPAELGDSAVYLCASSRGGEYEQYFGPGTRLTVT.

The rearrangement links TRBV5-1 to TRBJ1-5; a weak D match, TRBD1 (5 bases). The CDR3 contains 14 residues. V was trimmed by 0 bases and J by 4 bases, leaving 8 bases between them. In germline, CDR1 is SGHRS, CDR2 YFSETQ. For the CDR3, the DNA is TGCGCCAGCAGCTTGGAGGCAGGGAATCAGCCCCAGCATTTT. It yields the protein CASSLEAGNQPQHF.

This clone came up a few times. The chain recombines TRBV28 with TRBJ2-1; no clear D gene. V lost 7 bases and J lost 3, with 10 bases in between. This CDR3 comprises 13 residues. Germline V gene sequence: CDR1 MDHEN, CDR2 SYDVKM. The CDR3 loop is CASTNRVYNEQFF. The DNA for the CDR3 is TGTGCCAGCACTAACCGAGTCTACAATGAGCAGTTCTTC.

The chain recombines TRBV5-5 with TRBJ1-4, with D hard to call. Between the trimmed V and J ends, which lost 1 base and 0 bases, there was a span of 4 bases. The CDR3 has 14 amino acids. Germline values: CDR1 SGHKS, CDR2 YYEKEE (reference sequence). The CDR3 sequence: CASSLSSTNEKLFF. As DNA, the CDR3 is TGTGCCAGCAGCTTGTCATCAACTAATGAAAAACTGTTTTTT.

The sample holds a few counts of this clone. V and J are TRBV4-2 and TRBJ2-7; maybe TRBD2 (5 bases). The assigned J gene may be wrong: the sequence end matches TRBJ2-1 better. The V gene's germline CDR1 is LGHNA and CDR2 YNFKEQ. The CDR3 covers 17 residues. The CDR3 sequence is CASSQVSLSGENYEQFF. CDR3 DNA sequence: TGTGCCAGCAGCCAAGTTTCATTATCTGGGGAGAACTACGAGCAGTTCTTC.

The J gene is TRBJ1-2, the V gene TRBV7-6, with 11 bases that match TRBD1. The CDR3 has 15 amino acids. Trimming cost V 3 bases and J 6 bases; bases outside gene matches: 6. CDR1 is SGHVS and CDR2 is FNYEAQ in the germline V gene. The CDR3 spells CASSFGQGAFNGYTF. CDR3 sequence (DNA): TGTGCCAGCAGCTTCGGACAGGGGGCATTCAATGGCTACACCTTC.

This clone was counted between two and nine times. The chain is built from TRBV7-9 and TRBJ1-4, with TRBD1 as a possible D gene (5 bases). This CDR3 is built from 14 residues. CDR1 SEHNR and CDR2 FQNEAQ come from the germline V gene (reference sequence). V was trimmed by 7 bases and J by 7 bases, leaving 16 bases between them. The CDR3: CASTRQWSTEKLFF. CDR3 DNA: TGTGCCAGCACCAGACAGTGGTCGACTGAAAAACTGTTTTTT.